A single sample gave rise to the 26 T cell receptor beta chains below, sequenced in a study of cytomegalovirus exposure and HLA in healthy donors. The PCR contained 60 Vbeta and 13 Jbeta primers. Measured with immunoSEQ multiplex PCR; TCRdb has only the in-frame clones, and not every one. The repertoire holds under 200,000 clones, with approximately 67% as singletons. Material for sequencing was PBMCs. All receptors come from a woman aged 18-35 years in good health and CMV-seropositive.

The chain couples TRBV25-1 to TRBJ2-5; the D gene is possibly TRBD2 (6 bases). Per germline, CDR1 MGHDK and CDR2 SYGVNS. V was clipped by 2 bases and J by 0 bases, with 7 bases between them. The CDR3 is 14 residues long. The DNA of the CDR3 is TGTGCCAGCAGTGAAGGAGGGTACCAAGAGACCCAGTACTTC. Its protein product is CASSEGGYQETQYF.

The V gene is TRBV27, the J gene TRBJ1-1; D call uncertain. The V end was cut by 3 bases, the J end by 7 bases, with 9 bases between. The CDR3 spans 12 residues. Germline CDR1 MNHEY, CDR2 SMNVEV (reference sequence). The CDR3 region is CASSFVAGEAFF. The DNA for the CDR3 is TGTGCCAGCAGTTTTGTAGCTGGTGAAGCTTTCTTT.

The chain is built from TRBV18 and TRBJ1-1, with D maybe TRBD1 (5 bases). Germline V CDR1 and CDR2: KGHSH, LQKENI. V was cut by 3 bases and J by 0 bases, with 5 bases left in between. The CDR3 covers 13 residues. CDR3 nucleotides: TGTGCCAGCTCACCGACAGTGAACACTGAAGCTTTCTTT. Translating gives CASSPTVNTEAFF.

The chain has TRBV2 and TRBJ2-1; 9 nucleotides line up with TRBD2. CDR3 size: 14 residues. V lost 7 bases and J lost 10; bases outside the gene matches: 11. Germline V lookup: CDR1 SNHLY, CDR2 FYNNEI. The CDR3, as DNA: TGTGCCAGCATTATAACTAGCGGGCCTGGGGAGCAGTTCTTC. This translates into CASIITSGPGEQFF.

This clone was recorded only once. The genes are TRBV5-1 and TRBJ2-7; D possibly corresponds to TRBD2 (5 bases). Germline V gene data show CDR1 as SGHRS and CDR2 as YFSETQ. The CDR3 loop spans 13 amino acids. The V end lost 6 bases, the J end lost 1 base, and 11 bases lay between the germline ends. The CDR3 protein is CASTGGRSYEQYF. The CDR3 DNA is TGCGCCAGCACAGGAGGCAGGTCCTACGAGCAGTACTTC.

This chain joins TRBV15 and TRBJ2-1; a possible D gene is TRBD1 (6 bases). The CDR3 is 15 residues long. V was trimmed by 3 bases and J by 3 bases, leaving 12 bases between them. CDR1 is LNHNV and CDR2 is YYDKDF in the germline V gene (reference sequence). The CDR3, as DNA: TGTGCCACCAGCAGCGAGGGGGTTTTCTACAATGAGCAGTTCTTC. Translating it yields CATSSEGVFYNEQFF.

The CDR3 nucleotides read TGTGCCACCGCCGGGACTGAAGCTTTCTTT. Translating gives CATAGTEAFF. The chain employs TRBV18 and TRBJ1-1; the D is unclear. The CDR3 runs 10 residues. In germline, CDR1 is KGHSH, CDR2 LQKENI. V lost 10 bases to trimming and J lost 5 bases, with 8 bases between them.

The genes are TRBV6-1 and TRBJ2-3, with D possibly matching TRBD2 (5 bases). The CDR3 totals 18 residues. CDR1 and CDR2 (germline): MNHNS, SASEGT. V was cut by 3 bases and J by 0 bases, with 19 bases left in between. CDR3 residues: CASSEFLPLGDSTDTQYF. The CDR3, as DNA: TGTGCCAGCAGTGAGTTCCTTCCACTAGGAGATAGCACAGATACGCAGTATTTT.

The rearrangement links TRBV19 to TRBJ1-4, with TRBD1 identical over 7 bases. This CDR3 comprises 14 residues. Trimming took 5 bases from V and 5 from J; bases not matched to a gene: 5. Germline CDR1 reads LNHDA; CDR2 reads SQIVND (reference sequence). This CDR3 is CASSQGQSNEKLFF. CDR3 nucleotide sequence: TGTGCCAGTAGTCAGGGACAGAGCAATGAAAAACTGTTTTTT.

The genes are TRBV2 and TRBJ2-3; a possible D gene is TRBD2 (6 bases). The V gene lost 3 bases and the J gene lost 2 bases, with 12 bases spanning the gap. Germline lookup yields CDR1 SNHLY and CDR2 FYNNEI. The CDR3 spans 15 residues. This CDR3 reads CASSEGRGYTDTQYF. The CDR3 region has the DNA TGTGCCAGCAGTGAGGGTCGGGGGTACACAGATACGCAGTATTTT.

J is TRBJ2-1 and V is TRBV28, with 9 bases matching TRBD2. The CDR3 has 15 amino acids. Germline V lookup: CDR1 MDHEN, CDR2 SYDVKM. V was pared by 2 bases and J by 6 bases, with 5 bases of the junction left unmatched. In DNA form, the CDR3 reads TGTGCCAGCAGTTTACTAGCGGGAAGTTCCAATGAGCAGTTCTTC. This sequence encodes CASSLLAGSSNEQFF.

This chain joins TRBV7-9 and TRBJ2-7; D is possibly TRBD2 (6 bases). Germline V gene sequence: CDR1 SEHNR, CDR2 FQNEAQ (reference sequence). The V gene lost 3 bases and the J gene lost 0 bases, with 6 bases spanning the gap. The CDR3 extends over 13 amino acids. The CDR3 bases are TGTGCCAGCAGCTTCGGGGGCTCCTACGAGCAGTACTTC. It translates to CASSFGGSYEQYF.

This clone was observed a handful of times. The V and J genes are TRBV10-3 and TRBJ2-7; 9 bases line up with TRBD1. CDR3 size: 13 residues. Germline V CDR1 and CDR2: ENHRY, SYGVKD. V dropped 7 bases and J dropped 7; count of bases not matched to a gene: 8. The CDR3, as DNA: TGTGCCATCACCGTAGGACAGGGGAGTGAGCAGTACTTC. Protein product: CAITVGQGSEQYF.

On this clone itself: One end of the junction does not line up with germline, which may come from a read error. Other DNA sequences in the sample encode the same CDR3. The chain joins TRBV27 to TRBJ1-2; D possibly corresponds to TRBD1 (6 bases). Germline CDR1 is MNHEY and CDR2 is SMNVEV (reference sequence). This CDR3 has 14 amino acids. CDR3 region: CASRAGVMNYGYTF. In DNA form, the CDR3 reads TGTGCCAGCAGGGCAGGGGTTATGAACTATGGCTACACTTTC.

The chain uses TRBV5-1 and TRBJ2-2; maybe TRBD2 (5 bases). Trimming took off 1 base at V and 7 bases at J, with 11 bases between the two ends. This CDR3 region has 14 residues. Germline CDR1 and CDR2: SGHRS and YFSETQ. Written as DNA, the CDR3 is TGCGCCAGCAGCTTGCAGGACTCGGGCGGGGAGCTGTTTTTT. It specifies CASSLQDSGGELFF.

This sequence joins TRBV27 and TRBJ1-1; D not certain. The CDR3 length is 13 residues. Germline V gene data show CDR1 as MNHEY and CDR2 as SMNVEV (reference sequence). The V end lost 3 bases, the J end lost 6 bases, and 11 bases lay between the germline ends. CDR3 amino acids: CASSLVEGAEAFF. CDR3 bases: TGTGCCAGCAGTTTGGTCGAGGGAGCTGAAGCTTTCTTT.

This clone showed up just once. The V call is TRBV6-5, the J call TRBJ2-7, with 8 bases fitting TRBD1. V lost 2 bases to trimming and J lost 2 bases; unmatched junction nucleotides: 2. Germline CDR1 reads MNHEY; CDR2 reads SVGAGI. The CDR3 runs 14 residues. CDR3 in DNA: TGTGCCAGCAGTTACGCGACAGGGGCCTACGAGCAGTACTTC. Translated, it gives CASSYATGAYEQYF.

This rearrangement joins TRBV2 to TRBJ2-7; the D gene is possibly TRBD2 (7 bases). The germline V and J ends were trimmed by 8 bases and 2 bases, with 13 bases remaining between them. Per the germline V gene, CDR1 is SNHLY and CDR2 is FYNNEI. This CDR3 has 13 amino acids. The CDR3 region is CASGRGEAYEQYF. Here the CDR3 DNA reads TGTGCCAGCGGGAGGGGGGAGGCCTACGAGCAGTACTTC.

In this sample, this clone turned up once. This chain connects TRBV29-1 to TRBJ1-2; perhaps TRBD1 as D (6 bases). V was trimmed by 6 bases and J by 3 bases, leaving 20 bases between them. The CDR3 loop spans 15 amino acids. Germline-derived CDR1 and CDR2 are SQVTM and ANQGSEA. The chain's CDR3 is CSVLPRGNRHYGYTF. The CDR3, as DNA: TGCAGCGTCCTACCGAGGGGGAATCGTCACTATGGCTACACCTTC.

This clone appeared a few times. V and J are TRBV9 and TRBJ2-3; tentative D call: TRBD2 (7 bases). Trimming took 5 bases from V and 5 from J, leaving 18 bases between them. This CDR3 is 15 amino acids long. Germline V gene lookup returns CDR1 SGDLS and CDR2 YYNGEE. The CDR3 nucleotides read TGTGCCAGCAGTTGGGGGGGCGGGAGAGGAGATACGCAGTATTTT. Protein: CASSWGGGRGDTQYF.

This clone was seen only a few times. V gene TRBV27 combines with J gene TRBJ2-5; TRBD1 matches 8 bases. The DNA end favors TRBJ2-7, so the J call may be wrong. CDR1 is MNHEY, CDR2 SMNVEV, per germline (reference sequence). The CDR3 is 13 amino acids. The CDR3 is CASSYGTGDEQYF. CDR3 coding DNA: TGTGCCAGCAGCTACGGGACAGGAGACGAGCAGTACTTC.

The chain is built from TRBV28 and TRBJ2-2; TRBD2 might be the D (5 bases). The germline V gene has CDR1 MDHEN and CDR2 SYDVKM. V lost 7 bases, J lost 5 bases, and 14 bases lay in between. The CDR3 loop spans 14 amino acids. The CDR3, as DNA: TGTGCCAGCAAAGGAAGACTACCTACCGGGGAGCTGTTTTTT. Translation: CASKGRLPTGELFF.

The rearrangement links TRBV29-1 to TRBJ2-3; tentative D call: TRBD1 (5 bases). This CDR3 contains 13 residues. Trimming pared 1 base from V and 2 bases from J, leaving 7 bases between. Germline CDR1 reads SQVTM; CDR2 reads ANQGSEA. DNA for the CDR3: TGCAGCGTTGAAGGACAGCTCACAGATACGCAGTATTTT. This sequence encodes CSVEGQLTDTQYF.

This rearrangement joins TRBV7-9 to TRBJ2-7; possible D gene TRBD1, 6 bases. V lost 5 bases and J lost 4, with 15 bases in between. Germline lookup yields CDR1 SEHNR and CDR2 FQNEAQ (reference sequence). The CDR3 contains 14 residues. The CDR3 spells CASSDNRVVYEQYF. The CDR3 DNA sequence: TGTGCCAGCAGCGACAACAGGGTCGTTTACGAGCAGTACTTC.

The chain is built from TRBV12-5 and TRBJ2-7; no clear D gene. With 5 bases removed from V and 6 bases from J, the gap between germline ends came to 20 bases. Germline lookup yields CDR1 LGHNT and CDR2 FRNRAP. This CDR3 is built from 15 residues. The CDR3 DNA is TGTGCTAGTGGTCTCGGCGACCCAGGTTCGGTCGAGCAGTACTTC. Its translation: CASGLGDPGSVEQYF.

The CDR3 here is CASSYVISRDTGELFF. CDR3 in DNA: TGTGCCAGCAGCTACGTGATATCGCGGGACACCGGGGAGCTGTTTTTT. The chain carries TRBV7-8 and TRBJ2-2, with D perhaps TRBD2 (5 bases). Per the germline V gene, CDR1 is SGHVS and CDR2 is FQNEAQ. The V end lost 4 bases, the J end lost 3 bases, and 15 bases lay between the germline ends. This CDR3 is 16 amino acids long.